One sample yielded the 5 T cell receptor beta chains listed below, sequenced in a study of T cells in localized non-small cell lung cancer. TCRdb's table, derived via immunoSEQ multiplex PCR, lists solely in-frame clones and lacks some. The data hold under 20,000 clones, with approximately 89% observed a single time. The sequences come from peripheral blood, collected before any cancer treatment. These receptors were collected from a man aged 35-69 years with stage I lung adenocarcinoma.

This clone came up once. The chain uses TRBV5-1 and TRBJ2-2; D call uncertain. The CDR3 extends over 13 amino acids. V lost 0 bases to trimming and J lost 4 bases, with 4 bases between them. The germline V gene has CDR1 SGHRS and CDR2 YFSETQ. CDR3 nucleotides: TGCGCCAGCAGCTTGGAGATCACCGGGGAGCTGTTTTTT. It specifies CASSLEITGELFF.

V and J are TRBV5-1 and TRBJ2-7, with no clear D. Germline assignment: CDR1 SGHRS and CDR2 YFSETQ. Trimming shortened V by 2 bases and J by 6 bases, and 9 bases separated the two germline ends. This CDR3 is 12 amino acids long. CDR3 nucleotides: TGCGCCAGCAGCTTCTCGGATGGCGAGCAGTACTTC. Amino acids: CASSFSDGEQYF.

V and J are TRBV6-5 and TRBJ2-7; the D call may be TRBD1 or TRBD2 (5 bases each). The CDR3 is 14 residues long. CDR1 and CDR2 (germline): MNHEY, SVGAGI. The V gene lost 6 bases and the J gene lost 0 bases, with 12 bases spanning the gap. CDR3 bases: TGTGCCAGCAGCAACGCAGGGAGCTCCTACGAGCAGTACTTC. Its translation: CASSNAGSSYEQYF.

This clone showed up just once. CDR3: CASSGYTDTQYF. The CDR3 DNA reads as TGTGCCAGCAGTGGATACACAGATACGCAGTATTTT. J is TRBJ2-3 and V is TRBV25-1; D is unclear. Germline values: CDR1 MGHDK, CDR2 SYGVNS. The CDR3 has 12 residues. With 4 bases removed from V and 2 bases from J, the gap between germline ends came to 4 bases.

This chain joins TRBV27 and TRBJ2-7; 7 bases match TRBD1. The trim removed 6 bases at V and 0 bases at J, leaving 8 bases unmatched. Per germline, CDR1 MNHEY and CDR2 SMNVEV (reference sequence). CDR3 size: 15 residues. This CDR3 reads CASSLMTGTSYEQYF. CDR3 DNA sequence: TGTGCCAGCAGCCTTATGACAGGGACCTCCTACGAGCAGTACTTC.